The rows below give T cell receptor beta chains drawn from one sample of a study of OX40 agonist ivuxolimab in advanced cancers. TCRdb's copy holds only in-frame clones and misses some; the assay was immunoSEQ multiplex PCR. The profile shows tens of thousands of clones, roughly nine tenths of them singletons. Sequencing used CD4+ or CD8+ T cells sorted from blood, obtained in a trial of the OX40 agonist ivuxolimab. Receptors originate from an adult with an advanced solid tumor such as melanoma, head and neck, liver or kidney cancer. Each CDR3 is given with its conserved first and last residue. A D gene is named only where the DNA matches it firmly. Where a row states a size, it is once, few, many or the class of an expanded clone; other rows omit it.

>-|TRBJ2-1|TRBD1|TRBV19
TGTGCCAGTAAGCGGTTACAGGGGGTCGACAATGAGCAGTTCTTC
CASKRLQGVDNEQFF
>-|TRBJ2-7|-|TRBV6-5
TGTGCCAGCAGTTACGGGGGTACCTACGAGCAGTACTTC
CASSYGGTYEQYF
>-|TRBJ2-7|TRBD2|TRBV7-2
TGTGCCAGCAGCTTGGCGGGGGGGGCAGGCTACGAGCAGTACTTC
CASSLAGGAGYEQYF
>-|TRBJ2-5|TRBD2|TRBV5-1
TGCGCCAGCAGCTTGGGCCTAGCGGGAGGGCAAGAGACCCAGTACTTC
CASSLGLAGGQETQYF
>once|TRBJ2-1|TRBD2|TRBV5-1
TGCGCCAGCAGCCAAAACGTCCTAGCGGGAGGGCCAGATGAGCAGTTCTTC
CASSQNVLAGGPDEQFF
>-|TRBJ2-3|TRBD2|TRBV19
TGTGCCAGTAGGACACTAGCGGGCGCACCCACAGATACGCAGTATTTT
CASRTLAGAPTDTQYF
>-|TRBJ1-2|-|TRBV4-2
TGTGCCAGCAGCCAAGGTCAGGGAGGTCAGGGCTACACCTTC
CASSQGQGGQGYTF
>-|TRBJ2-5|-|TRBV18
TGTGCCAGCTCACCTGACATCCAAGAGACCCAGTACTTC
CASSPDIQETQYF
>few|TRBJ1-1|TRBD1|TRBV13
TGTGCCAGCAGCCGGACAGGGCGAGAAGCTTTCTTT
CASSRTGREAFF
>-|TRBJ2-1|TRBD1|TRBV5-1
TGCGCCAGCAGCTTGGCACAGGGGGCCTACAATGAGCAGTTCTTC
CASSLAQGAYNEQFF
>-|TRBJ2-5|TRBD2|TRBV6-5
TGTGCCAGCAGGCCTCGGGGGGGCAGTGAGACCCAGTACTTC
CASRPRGGSETQYF
>-|TRBJ1-3|-|TRBV9
TGTGCCAGCAGCGTAGGGGACGGTGGAAACACCATATATTTT
CASSVGDGGNTIYF
>-|TRBJ1-3|TRBD1|TRBV30
TGTGCCTGGAGTACAGGGGGCCCCGGAAACACCATATATTTT
CAWSTGGPGNTIYF